One and the same sample provided the 21 T cell receptor beta chains below, sequenced in a study of shared clonotypes between healthy human individuals (dated by TCRdb to 2019 to 2021). The library relied on the immunoSEQ multiplex PCR assay. This immuneACCESS table, as held by TCRdb, lists in-frame sequences with V and J called but not all clones. Of the missing ones, under half trace to an unresolved V gene in checked studies; the others have no known cause. The table for this sample lists more than 1,200,000 clones; 98% to 99% of them were counted only once. The top ten hold approximately 0.4% of the sample. The sample taken for sequencing was naive CD4+ T cells sorted from blood. Explained via the paper, the cell subset or site label denotes: CD45RA+ positively selected. These receptors were obtained from a man aged 30-40 years in good health.

The chain links TRBV28 to TRBJ1-2; TRBD1 matches 9 bases. Per germline, CDR1 MDHEN and CDR2 SYDVKM. The length of the CDR3 is 14 residues. Trimming at V came to 5 bases and at J to 2 bases, leaving 3 bases not matched to a gene. Written as DNA, the CDR3 is TGTGCCAGCAGTATTACAGGGGGCAACTATGGCTACACCTTC. Translating it yields CASSITGGNYGYTF.

V is TRBV27 and J is TRBJ2-2, with D perhaps matching TRBD2 (5 bases). CDR1 and CDR2 from the germline V gene are MNHEY and SMNVEV (reference sequence). CDR3 length equals 14 residues. Trimming shortened V by 6 bases and J by 6 bases, and 14 bases separated the two germline ends. DNA for the CDR3: TGTGCCAGCAGCGCTAGATGGGAGTCCGGGGAGCTGTTTTTT. Translating gives CASSARWESGELFF.

The chain combines TRBV5-4 with TRBJ2-4; tentatively, D is TRBD1 or TRBD2 (5 bases each). The CDR3 extends over 15 amino acids. Germline V CDR1 and CDR2: SGHNT, YYREEE (reference sequence). Trimming shortened V by 3 bases and J by 8 bases, and 18 bases separated the two germline ends. The chain's CDR3 is CASSSQNPGRDIQYF. DNA of the CDR3: TGTGCCAGCAGCTCGCAGAATCCGGGACGGGACATTCAGTACTTC.

The V and J genes are TRBV28 and TRBJ2-7; 7 bases match TRBD2. CDR3 length: 13 residues. Trimming at V came to 5 bases and at J to 3 bases, leaving 4 bases not matched to a gene. CDR1 and CDR2 from the germline V gene are MDHEN and SYDVKM. CDR3 sequence (DNA): TGTGCCAGCAGTGCGGGAGTCTACTACGAGCAGTACTTC. It specifies CASSAGVYYEQYF.

This chain uses TRBV9 with TRBJ2-2, with a tentative D call TRBD1 (5 bases). The CDR3 length is 14 residues. Per the germline V gene, CDR1 is SGDLS and CDR2 is YYNGEE. Trimming shortened V by 0 bases and J by 6 bases, and 9 bases separated the two germline ends. CDR3 protein: CASSVAIGAGELFF. In nucleotides, the CDR3 is TGTGCCAGCAGCGTAGCGATAGGGGCCGGGGAGCTGTTTTTT. The full variable domain, its missing parts supplied by reference TRBV9 and TRBJ2-2, is DSGVTQTPKHLITATGQRVTLRCSPRSGDLSVYWYQQSLDQGLQFLIQYYNGEERAKGNILERFSAQQFPDLHSELNLSSLELGDSALYFCASSVAIGAGELFFGEGSRLTVL.

The V gene is TRBV7-9, the J gene TRBJ2-3; D is unclear. CDR3 length: 16 amino acids. CDR1 is SEHNR, CDR2 FQNEAQ, per germline (reference sequence). V lost 5 bases to trimming and J lost 0 bases, with 15 bases between them. The CDR3 spells CASSPLAGPSTDTQYF. CDR3 in DNA: TGTGCCAGCAGCCCACTCGCTGGACCTAGCACAGATACGCAGTATTTT.

Of note for this clone: Other DNA sequences in the same sample also yield this CDR3. J is TRBJ2-7 and V is TRBV4-3, with 7 bases aligning to TRBD1. Germline assignment: CDR1 LGHNA and CDR2 YSLEER. This CDR3 comprises 15 residues. Losses at the gene ends were 0 bases for V and 1 base for J; bases not matched to a gene: 3. The CDR3 DNA sequence: TGCGCCAGCAGCCAAGATGGCAGGGGGTCCTACGAGCAGTACTTC. Its translation: CASSQDGRGSYEQYF.

As concerns this clone: In the same sample, other DNA sequences code for this CDR3. The chain joins TRBV18 to TRBJ2-1; unclear D gene. This CDR3 contains 14 residues. V was cut by 3 bases and J by 3 bases, with 9 bases left in between. Per the germline V gene, CDR1 is KGHSH and CDR2 is LQKENI. CDR3 DNA sequence: TGTGCCAGCTCACCCCCCGCTAGCTACAATGAGCAGTTCTTC. This gives the protein CASSPPASYNEQFF.

This chain connects TRBV18 to TRBJ2-7, with 9 positions matching TRBD1. V gave up 3 bases and J gave up 6 bases; unmatched junction bases: 15. CDR1 KGHSH and CDR2 LQKENI come from the germline V gene. The CDR3 sequence is 17 residues long. CDR3 region: CASSPIPPTGGFGEQYF. The CDR3 nucleotides are TGTGCCAGCTCACCCATCCCCCCGACAGGGGGTTTTGGCGAGCAGTACTTC.

The chain uses TRBV6-6 and TRBJ2-7; a weak D match, TRBD2 (6 bases). The CDR3 extends over 16 amino acids. Between the trimmed V and J ends, which lost 8 bases and 0 bases, there was a span of 20 bases. CDR1 MNHNY and CDR2 SVGAGI come from the germline V gene (reference sequence). The CDR3 bases are TGTGCCAGCTCCCAACGGGGCGGGGCTTACTCCTACGAGCAGTACTTC. Protein: CASSQRGGAYSYEQYF.

This chain links TRBV28 with TRBJ1-2, with D possibly matching TRBD1 (5 bases). Trimming removed 7 bases from V and 7 bases from J, with 13 bases in between. This CDR3 region has 12 residues. The germline V gene has CDR1 MDHEN and CDR2 SYDVKM. This CDR3 reads CASTLGHGGYTF. DNA of the CDR3: TGTGCCAGCACCCTGGGGCACGGTGGCTACACCTTC.

The gene calls are TRBV20-1 and TRBJ2-1, with D unclear. Trimming took off 8 bases at V and 5 bases at J, with 10 bases between the two ends. The CDR3 covers 11 residues. Germline V lookup: CDR1 DFQATT, CDR2 SNEGSKA (reference sequence). The chain's CDR3 is CSLPDDNEQFF. CDR3 DNA sequence: TGCAGTCTCCCGGATGACAATGAGCAGTTCTTC.

Comment on this clone: This sample includes further DNA sequences coding for the same CDR3. The chain recombines TRBV7-7 with TRBJ1-4; D may be TRBD1 (5 bases). This CDR3 is 13 amino acids long. V was clipped by 5 bases and J by 8 bases, with 12 bases between them. Germline CDR1 and CDR2: SSHAT and FNYEAQ (reference sequence). CDR3 residues: CASSPRVGEKLFF. The DNA of the CDR3 is TGTGCCAGCAGCCCCAGGGTGGGCGAAAAACTGTTTTTT.

The chain recombines TRBV7-2 with TRBJ2-1, with 7 bases lining up with TRBD2. Germline V CDR1 and CDR2: SGHTA, FQGNSA. Trimming took 5 bases from V and 4 from J; bases not matched to a gene: 8. The CDR3 length is 15 residues. The chain's CDR3 is CASSPRPSGYNEQFF. The CDR3 nucleotides read TGTGCCAGCAGCCCGAGGCCTAGCGGTTACAATGAGCAGTTCTTC.

The V call is TRBV5-8, the J call TRBJ2-3; the match to TRBD1 covers 10 bases. The germline CDR1 and CDR2 sequences are SGHTS and YDEGEE. V was pared by 9 bases and J by 2 bases, with 9 bases of the junction left unmatched. CDR3 length: 15 residues. CDR3 nucleotides: TGTGCCACCGCGGGGACAGGGGTTTCCACAGATACGCAGTATTTT. As protein: CATAGTGVSTDTQYF.

This chain uses TRBV28 with TRBJ2-7, with 9 bases lining up with TRBD2. Germline lookup yields CDR1 MDHEN and CDR2 SYDVKM. The length of the CDR3 is 12 residues. Trimming took 7 bases from V and 8 from J; bases not matched to a gene: 6. DNA of the CDR3: TGTGCCAGCAATAGCGGGAGCCGGAAGCAGTACTTC. Encoded protein: CASNSGSRKQYF.

The J gene is TRBJ1-3, the V gene TRBV7-2; a weak D match, TRBD1 (6 bases). V was pared by 3 bases and J by 2 bases, with 14 bases between. Germline CDR1 and CDR2: SGHTA and FQGNSA. The CDR3 runs to 16 residues. The CDR3 nucleotides are TGTGCCAGCAGCTTCGGGGGGCGCGGTACTGGAAACACCATATATTTT. This sequence encodes CASSFGGRGTGNTIYF.

The chain couples TRBV28 to TRBJ1-4; D is ambiguous. This CDR3 contains 13 residues. Germline loops: CDR1 MDHEN, CDR2 SYDVKM. Trimming removed 4 bases from V and 8 bases from J, with 11 bases in between. This CDR3 reads CASSSGTEEKLFF. CDR3 in DNA: TGTGCCAGCAGTTCGGGAACAGAGGAAAAACTGTTTTTT.

The chain recombines TRBV6-5 with TRBJ2-3; D gene ambiguous. CDR1 is MNHEY and CDR2 is SVGAGI in the germline V gene. The CDR3 has 13 amino acids. V lost 0 bases and J lost 8, with 9 bases in between. CDR3 sequence reads: CASSYSSSSTQYF. The DNA of the CDR3 is TGTGCCAGCAGTTACTCGAGCAGCTCTACGCAGTATTTT.

The chain uses TRBV6-5 and TRBJ2-1, with D possibly being TRBD1 (6 bases). Germline CDR1 is MNHEY and CDR2 is SVGAGI. CDR3 size: 16 residues. V was pared by 1 base and J by 0 bases, with 10 bases between. The CDR3 is CASSYYTGSSYNEQFF. CDR3 in DNA: TGTGCCAGCAGTTACTATACAGGGAGCTCCTACAATGAGCAGTTCTTC.

The chain recombines TRBV11-3 with TRBJ2-7, with TRBD1 identical over 7 bases. The germline gives CDR1 SGHNT, CDR2 YENEEA. CDR3 size: 14 residues. V trimming: 4 bases; J trimming: 3 bases; junction bases outside the gene matches: 6. The CDR3 DNA reads as TGTGCCAGCAGCTACGGGACAGTCAACTACGAGCAGTACTTC. Translation: CASSYGTVNYEQYF.